This passage covers 28 T cell receptor beta chains from one sample sequenced in a study of blood T cell repertoires in COVID-19. TCRdb's table, derived via immunoSEQ multiplex PCR, lists solely in-frame clones and lacks some. The sample includes 35,000 to 55,000 clones, 70% to 85% of them seen just once. The sequenced sample was peripheral blood. The source of these receptors is a human donor in a cohort sampled during active COVID-19.

V and J are TRBV19 and TRBJ1-2; possibly TRBD1 for D (5 bases). V gave up 3 bases and J gave up 3 bases, with 8 bases separating them. The CDR3 length is 13 residues. Germline V CDR1 and CDR2: LNHDA, SQIVND (reference sequence). The CDR3 DNA sequence: TGTGCCAGTAGTATCTGGGGGGACTATGGCTACACCTTC. Protein sequence: CASSIWGDYGYTF.

In its sample, this clone is medium-sized. V and J are TRBV6-2 or TRBV6-3 and TRBJ1-5; no clear D gene. Germline V gene data show CDR1 as MNHEY and CDR2 as SVGEGT. The CDR3 is 14 residues long. Trimming removed 2 bases at V and 4 bases at J, with 9 bases between. CDR3 region: CASSYAWSNQPQHF. In DNA, the CDR3 is TGTGCCAGCAGTTACGCATGGAGTAATCAGCCCCAGCATTTT.

The J gene is TRBJ2-5, the V gene TRBV21-1; TRBD1 was called by the table and not checked on the DNA. TRBV21-1 is tagged as a pseudogene. The CDR3 length is 15 residues. CDR3 protein: CASSKNDDRAETQYF. Here the CDR3 DNA reads TGTGCCAGCAGCAAAAATGATGACAGGGCAGAGACCCAGTACTTC.

The V gene is TRBV5-1, the J gene TRBJ1-4, with D possibly being TRBD1 (6 bases). V gave up 0 bases and J gave up 3 bases, with 9 bases separating them. CDR3 size: 15 residues. The germline CDR1 and CDR2 sequences are SGHRS and YFSETQ. The DNA for the CDR3 is TGCGCCAGCAGCTTGGCCCCAGGGGCTAATGAAAAACTGTTTTTT. It specifies CASSLAPGANEKLFF.

The gene calls are TRBV6-5 and TRBJ2-5; 10 bases fit TRBD2. Trimming removed 5 bases from V and 5 bases from J; junction bases left unmatched: 5. The CDR3 has 14 residues. Germline CDR1 reads MNHEY; CDR2 reads SVGAGI. Here the CDR3 reads CASSPRAGGETQYF. The CDR3 DNA reads as TGTGCCAGCAGTCCCCGAGCGGGGGGGGAGACCCAGTACTTC.

The rearrangement joins TRBV28 to TRBJ2-5, with TRBD2 matching 7 bases. J gave up 4 bases and V 7 bases, and 9 bases lay outside the gene matches. The length of the CDR3 is 14 residues. The germline V gene encodes CDR1 MDHEN and CDR2 SYDVKM. This CDR3 reads CASIEGGVRETQYF. The CDR3 coding sequence is TGTGCCAGCATCGAGGGAGGGGTAAGAGAGACCCAGTACTTC.

This sequence joins TRBV7-9 and TRBJ2-2, with D perhaps TRBD1 (5 bases). The CDR3 is made up of 14 amino acids. Germline lookup yields CDR1 SEHNR and CDR2 FQNEAQ (reference sequence). V was cut by 3 bases and J by 4 bases, with 9 bases left in between. This CDR3 is CASSFQGATGELFF. The CDR3 DNA is TGTGCCAGCAGCTTTCAGGGCGCCACCGGGGAGCTGTTTTTT.

This chain uses TRBV6-6 with TRBJ2-2, with a weak D call TRBD1 (5 bases). Per the germline V gene, CDR1 is MNHNY and CDR2 is SVGAGI (reference sequence). The V gene lost 7 bases and the J gene lost 3 bases, with 12 bases spanning the gap. CDR3 length: 14 residues. The CDR3 protein is CASKTVSDTGELFF. CDR3 DNA: TGTGCCAGCAAGACAGTATCGGACACCGGGGAGCTGTTTTTT.

The gene calls are TRBV7-2 and TRBJ1-2; the match to TRBD1 covers 8 bases. This CDR3 is 15 amino acids long. V lost 2 bases and J lost 6; bases outside the gene matches: 8. Looked up from germline, CDR1 is SGHTA and CDR2 is FQGNSA. CDR3 DNA: TGTGCCAGCAGCTTAAGAGGGGACAGGCCGGATGGCTACACCTTC. The encoded protein is CASSLRGDRPDGYTF.

The chain uses TRBV29-1 and TRBJ2-7, with a weak D call TRBD1 (6 bases). Germline values: CDR1 SQVTM, CDR2 ANQGSEA. V shed 8 bases and J shed 1 base, with 9 bases lying between them. This CDR3 comprises 11 residues. This CDR3 reads CSPRGSYEQYF. In DNA form, the CDR3 reads TGCAGCCCCAGGGGTTCCTACGAGCAGTACTTC.

The rearrangement joins TRBV7-2 to TRBJ1-1; D gene unclear. This CDR3 is built from 15 residues. Trimming took off 5 bases at V and 0 bases at J, with 13 bases between the two ends. CDR1 and CDR2 (germline): SGHTA, FQGNSA. The CDR3 DNA follows: TGTGCCAGCAGCGAGTACAGCCGAGTGAACACTGAAGCTTTCTTT. Translation gives CASSEYSRVNTEAFF.

The CDR3 here is CASSQDWGTSGGRYNEQFF. CDR3 sequence (DNA): TGCGCCAGCAGCCAAGATTGGGGGACTAGCGGGGGCCGCTACAATGAGCAGTTCTTC. The J gene is TRBJ2-1, the V gene TRBV4-3; 14 nucleotides match TRBD2. From germline, CDR1 is LGHNA and CDR2 YSLEER. CDR3 size: 19 residues. J gave up 3 bases and V 0 bases, and 7 bases lay outside the gene matches.

The rearrangement joins TRBV5-4 to TRBJ2-1; 14 nucleotides match TRBD2. The CDR3 totals 15 residues. Germline V CDR1 and CDR2: SGHNT, YYREEE (reference sequence). V gave up 5 bases and J gave up 9 bases; unmatched junction bases: 7. The CDR3 DNA reads TGTGCCAGCAGTCCGACTAGCGGGGGGGCCGGTGAGCAGTTCTTC. Its protein product is CASSPTSGGAGEQFF. Combining the CDR3 with reference TRBV5-4 and TRBJ2-1 gives the whole variable domain ETGVTQSPTHLIKTRGQQVTLRCSSQSGHNTVSWYQQALGQGPQFIFQYYREEENGRGNFPPRFSGLQFPNYSSELNVNALELDDSALYLCASSPTSGGAGEQFFGPGTRLTVL.

The chain couples TRBV28 to TRBJ2-5; D is uncertain. The V and J ends lost 4 bases and 5 bases respectively, with 14 bases between them. CDR3 size: 14 residues. The germline CDR1 and CDR2 sequences are MDHEN and SYDVKM. The CDR3 DNA sequence: TGTGCCAGCAGTTCACGAGGCGCGGTGGAGACCCAGTACTTC. This translates into CASSSRGAVETQYF.

DNA of the CDR3: TGTGGAACCAGGGCAAGCTCTGGAAACACCATATATTTT. This translates into CGTRASSGNTIYF. This chain uses TRBV12-3 or TRBV12-4 with TRBJ1-3; D may be TRBD1 (5 bases). The CDR3 length is 13 residues.

The J gene is TRBJ2-7, the V gene TRBV28; 10 nucleotides line up with TRBD1. Looked up from germline, CDR1 is MDHEN and CDR2 is SYDVKM. This CDR3 has 14 amino acids. The junction had 3 bases not matched to a gene; V was cut back by 4 bases and J by 3 bases. This CDR3 reads CASSSGTGVYEQYF. The CDR3 DNA sequence: TGTGCCAGCAGTTCCGGGACAGGGGTCTACGAGCAGTACTTC.

About this clone: This sample includes further DNA sequences coding for the same CDR3. V is TRBV12-3 or TRBV12-4 and J is TRBJ2-3, with D perhaps TRBD2 (5 bases). Trimming cost V 5 bases and J 7 bases, with 7 bases left between them. The CDR3 consists of 11 residues. CDR3 in DNA: TGTGCCAGCAGTAGCGGTTATACGCAGTATTTT. Translated, it gives CASSSGYTQYF.

The gene calls are TRBV25-1 and TRBJ1-4; the D is unclear. Germline CDR1 and CDR2: MGHDK and SYGVNS. The CDR3 is made up of 11 amino acids. Trimming removed 6 bases from V and 8 bases from J, with 7 bases in between. The CDR3 spells CASRQQEKLFF. The DNA of the CDR3 is TGTGCCAGCAGACAACAAGAAAAACTGTTTTTT.

The rearrangement uses TRBV2 and TRBJ2-3; D is unclear. Per germline, CDR1 SNHLY and CDR2 FYNNEI. With 6 bases removed from V and 5 bases from J, the gap between germline ends came to 15 bases. The CDR3 contains 14 residues. The CDR3 DNA reads as TGTGCCAGCAGCTTGACTTCTTTGGGAGATACGCAGTATTTT. Protein product: CASSLTSLGDTQYF.

The count of this clone is one. The chain recombines TRBV3-1 (or the pseudogene TRBV3-2) with TRBJ2-3; 10 bases agree with TRBD2. CDR3 length equals 15 residues. V gave up 1 base and J gave up 6 bases; unmatched junction bases: 4. CDR1 and CDR2 from the germline V gene are LGHDT and YNNKEL (reference sequence). The CDR3 reads CASSQGSSGGDTQYF. The CDR3 bases are TGTGCCAGCAGCCAAGGCTCTAGCGGGGGCGATACGCAGTATTTT.

The chain carries TRBV7-2 and TRBJ1-6; the match to TRBD1 covers 10 bases. This CDR3 is 15 amino acids long. V trimming: 5 bases; J trimming: 9 bases; junction bases outside the gene matches: 7. The germline CDR1 and CDR2 sequences are SGHTA and FQGNSA. For the CDR3, the DNA is TGTGCCAGCAGCCCGCGGACAGGGGGAGGTTCACCCCTCCACTTT. As protein: CASSPRTGGGSPLHF.

J is TRBJ2-1 and V is TRBV10-3, with TRBD2 matching over 11 bases. Per the germline V gene, CDR1 is ENHRY and CDR2 is SYGVKD. The CDR3 length is 17 residues. V lost 4 bases, J lost 3 bases, and 8 bases stayed unmatched. The CDR3 DNA sequence: TGTGCCATCAGTGGGGCCTCCGGGACTAGCGGCTACAATGAGCAGTTCTTC. This translates into CAISGASGTSGYNEQFF.

The chain employs TRBV10-3 and TRBJ2-1, with D possibly TRBD1 on 6 matching bases. Between the trimmed V and J ends, which lost 3 bases and 7 bases, there was a span of 13 bases. The CDR3 totals 14 residues. Germline CDR1 is ENHRY and CDR2 is SYGVKD. CDR3 residues: CAISERTQGNEQFF. Written as DNA, the CDR3 is TGTGCCATCAGTGAACGGACGCAGGGGAATGAGCAGTTCTTC.

The gene calls are TRBV2 and TRBJ2-5; 7 nucleotides match TRBD1. Trimming took 8 bases from V and 2 from J; bases not matched to a gene: 8. CDR3 length equals 14 residues. Germline assignment: CDR1 SNHLY and CDR2 FYNNEI. The CDR3 loop reads CASLRDRRQETQYF. In DNA, the CDR3 is TGTGCCAGCCTCCGGGACAGAAGACAAGAGACCCAGTACTTC.

V gene TRBV2 combines with J gene TRBJ2-5, with 8 bases fitting TRBD2. With V trimmed by 0 bases and J by 2 bases, 8 bases remained unmatched. The CDR3 contains 17 residues. Germline loops: CDR1 SNHLY, CDR2 FYNNEI. CDR3 in DNA: TGTGCCAGCAGTGAAGCGTTGGGAATAGCGGGGCAAGAGACCCAGTACTTC. Its protein is CASSEALGIAGQETQYF.

V gene TRBV7-2 combines with J gene TRBJ2-5, with D perhaps TRBD1 (5 bases). Deletions cut 6 bases from V and 3 bases from J, with 11 bases between. Germline lookup yields CDR1 SGHTA and CDR2 FQGNSA. This CDR3 contains 13 residues. The CDR3 here is CASSRQGEETQYF. The DNA for the CDR3 is TGTGCCAGCAGTAGACAAGGGGAAGAGACCCAGTACTTC.

The V call is TRBV9, the J call TRBJ2-5, with 10 bases lining up with TRBD2. V dropped 0 bases and J dropped 2; count of bases not matched to a gene: 4. Germline assignment: CDR1 SGDLS and CDR2 YYNGEE. This CDR3 has 16 residues. CDR3 amino acids: CASSVGSGGIQETQYF. DNA of the CDR3: TGTGCCAGCAGCGTAGGTAGCGGGGGGATTCAAGAGACCCAGTACTTC.

The J gene is TRBJ2-1, the V gene TRBV3-1 (or the pseudogene TRBV3-2); maybe TRBD1 (7 bases). CDR1 and CDR2 from the germline V gene are LGHDT and YNNKEL (reference sequence). The CDR3 runs 14 residues. The germline V and J ends were trimmed by 6 bases and 4 bases, with 13 bases remaining between them. CDR3 bases: TGTGCCAGCAGACAGACAGGGAGGTACAATGAGCAGTTCTTC. Translation gives CASRQTGRYNEQFF.